The T cell receptor beta chain under discussion was sequenced for a study of response to subunit inactivated influenza vaccine. Germline V gene lookup returns CDR1 SEHNR and CDR2 FQNEAQ (reference sequence). The CDR3 is made up of 16 amino acids. The ends lost 5 bases at V and 2 bases at J; junction bases unmatched: 9. This clonotype was found a few times. TCRdb reprocessed the RT-PCR reads with MiXCR, giving one entry per CDR3 protein. The top ten clones hold less than 15% of a sample with 500,000 to 600,000 distinct CDR3 sequences, roughly 13% of them seen once. This chain joins TRBV7-9 and TRBJ2-3; 8 bases are a match to TRBD1. This TCR came from a man in his forties or fifties who received an inactivated influenza vaccine. This specimen was PBMCs from blood, taken 45 days after vaccination. This CDR3 is CASSILTGANTDTQYF. CDR3 DNA sequence: TGTGCCAGCAGCATCTTGACAGGGGCGAACACAGATACGCAGTATTTT.